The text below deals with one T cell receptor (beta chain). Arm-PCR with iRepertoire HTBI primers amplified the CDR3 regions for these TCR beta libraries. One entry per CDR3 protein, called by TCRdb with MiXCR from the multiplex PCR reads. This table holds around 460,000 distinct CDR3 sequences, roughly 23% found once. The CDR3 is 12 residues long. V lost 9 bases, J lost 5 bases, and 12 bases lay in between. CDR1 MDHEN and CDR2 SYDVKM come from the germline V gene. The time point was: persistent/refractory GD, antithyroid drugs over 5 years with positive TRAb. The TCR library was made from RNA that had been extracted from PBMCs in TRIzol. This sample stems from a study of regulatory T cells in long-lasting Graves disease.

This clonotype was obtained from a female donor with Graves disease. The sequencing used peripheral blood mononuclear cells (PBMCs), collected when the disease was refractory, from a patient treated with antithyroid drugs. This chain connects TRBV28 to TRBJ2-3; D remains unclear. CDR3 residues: CASHGLEDTQYF. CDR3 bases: TGTGCCAGTCACGGGCTAGAAGATACGCAGTATTTT.